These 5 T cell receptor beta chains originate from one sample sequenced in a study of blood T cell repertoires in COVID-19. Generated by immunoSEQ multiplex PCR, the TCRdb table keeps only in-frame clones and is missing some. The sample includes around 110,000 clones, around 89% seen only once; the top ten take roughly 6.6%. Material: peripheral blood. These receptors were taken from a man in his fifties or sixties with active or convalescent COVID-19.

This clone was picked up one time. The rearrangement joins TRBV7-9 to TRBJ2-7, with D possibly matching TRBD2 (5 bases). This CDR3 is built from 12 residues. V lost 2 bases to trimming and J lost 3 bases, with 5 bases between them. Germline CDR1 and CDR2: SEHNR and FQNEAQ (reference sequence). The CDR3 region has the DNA TGTGCCAGCAGCTTAACTAGCTACGAGCAGTACTTC. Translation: CASSLTSYEQYF. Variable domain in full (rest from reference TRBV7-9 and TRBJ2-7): DTGVSQNPRHKITKRGQNVTFRCDPISEHNRLYWYRQTLGQGPEFLTYFQNEAQLEKSRLLSDRFSAERPKGSFSTLEIQRTEQGDSAMYLCASSLTSYEQYFGPGTRLTVT.

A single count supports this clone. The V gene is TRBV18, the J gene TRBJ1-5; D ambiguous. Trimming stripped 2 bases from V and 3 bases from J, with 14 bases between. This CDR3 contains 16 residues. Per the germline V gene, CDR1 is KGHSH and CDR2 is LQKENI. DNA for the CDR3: TGTGCCAGCTCACCAACCAATTTGGCAATCAATCAGCCCCAGCATTTT. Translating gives CASSPTNLAINQPQHF.

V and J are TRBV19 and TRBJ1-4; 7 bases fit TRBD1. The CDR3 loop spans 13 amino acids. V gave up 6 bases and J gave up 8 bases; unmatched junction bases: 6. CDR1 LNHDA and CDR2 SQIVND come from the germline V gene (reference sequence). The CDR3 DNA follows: TGTGCCAGTAGGGTTGACAGGGAAGAAAAACTGTTTTTT. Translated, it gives CASRVDREEKLFF.

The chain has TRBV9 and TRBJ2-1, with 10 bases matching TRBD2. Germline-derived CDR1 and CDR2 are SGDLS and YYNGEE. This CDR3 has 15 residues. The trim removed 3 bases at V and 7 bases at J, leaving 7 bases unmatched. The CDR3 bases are TGTGCCAGCAGCGGAGCTAGCGGGAGTCAAAATGAGCAGTTCTTC. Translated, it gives CASSGASGSQNEQFF.

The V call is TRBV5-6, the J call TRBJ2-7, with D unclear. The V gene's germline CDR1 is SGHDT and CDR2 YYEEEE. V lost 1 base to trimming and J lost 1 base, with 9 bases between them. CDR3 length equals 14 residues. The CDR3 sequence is CASSLNPGSYEQYF. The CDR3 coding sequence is TGTGCCAGCAGCTTGAACCCCGGTTCCTACGAGCAGTACTTC.